A selection of T cell receptor beta chains follows, all from one sample in a study of cytomegalovirus exposure and HLA in healthy donors. Using immunoSEQ multiplex PCR, the repertoire was profiled, and TCRdb retains in-frame clones only, with some absent. The sample shows about 190,000 clones, around 84% of them seen only once. The specimen sequenced was PBMCs. These receptors came from a man aged 18 to 29 in good health and CMV-seropositive. CDR3s include the opening cysteine and the closing phenylalanine or tryptophan. The order of the fields is clone size, J gene, CDR3 length, D gene, V gene, CDR3 DNA, CDR3 protein. A D gene is named only where the DNA matches it firmly. Clone size is stated in some rows and not others, as once, few, many or a class when expanded.

clone size: -
J gene: TRBJ1-3
CDR3 length: 15
D gene: -
V gene: TRBV27
CDR3 DNA: TGTGCCAGCAGAGAAGACACCTTCTCTGGAAACACCATATATTTT
CDR3 protein: CASREDTFSGNTIYF

clone size: once
J gene: TRBJ1-5
CDR3 length: 13
D gene: -
V gene: TRBV10-3
CDR3 DNA: TGTGCCACCCAGGGGTTCAGCAATCAGCCCCAGCATTTT
CDR3 protein: CATQGFSNQPQHF

clone size: once
J gene: TRBJ2-7
CDR3 length: 16
D gene: TRBD2
V gene: TRBV18
CDR3 DNA: TGTGCCAGCTCTACTAGCGGGAGTAGATTTTACTACGAGCAGTACTTC
CDR3 protein: CASSTSGSRFYYEQYF

clone size: -
J gene: TRBJ2-3
CDR3 length: 18
D gene: -
V gene: TRBV5-1
CDR3 DNA: TGCGCCAGCAGCTTCGTCGTTAACAGGGCGCTAAGCACAGATACGCAGTATTTT
CDR3 protein: CASSFVVNRALSTDTQYF

clone size: -
J gene: TRBJ1-1
CDR3 length: 14
D gene: -
V gene: TRBV5-1
CDR3 DNA: TGCGCCAGCAGCTTAGACAGCTCATTACGCGAAGCTTTCTTT
CDR3 protein: CASSLDSSLREAFF

clone size: once
J gene: TRBJ2-7
CDR3 length: 15
D gene: TRBD1
V gene: TRBV29-1
CDR3 DNA: TGCAGCGTTACACACCGGGACAGACGGCCTTACGAGCAGTACTTC
CDR3 protein: CSVTHRDRRPYEQYF

clone size: -
J gene: TRBJ1-1
CDR3 length: 14
D gene: TRBD1
V gene: TRBV15
CDR3 DNA: TGTGCCACCAGCTTAGACAGGGGGAACACTGAAGCTTTCTTT
CDR3 protein: CATSLDRGNTEAFF

clone size: -
J gene: TRBJ2-2
CDR3 length: 13
D gene: -
V gene: TRBV27
CDR3 DNA: TGTGCCAGCAGTCTCCCCCCAGGCGGGGAGCTGTTTTTT
CDR3 protein: CASSLPPGGELFF

clone size: -
J gene: TRBJ2-7
CDR3 length: 15
D gene: TRBD1
V gene: TRBV5-1
CDR3 DNA: TGCGCCAGCAGCTTGGACGGACAGGGGGTCTACGAGCAGTACTTC
CDR3 protein: CASSLDGQGVYEQYF

clone size: -
J gene: TRBJ1-2
CDR3 length: 13
D gene: -
V gene: TRBV19
CDR3 DNA: TGTGCCAGTAGTGGGGCAGGGGACTATGGCTACACCTTC
CDR3 protein: CASSGAGDYGYTF

clone size: once
J gene: TRBJ1-2
CDR3 length: 15
D gene: TRBD1
V gene: TRBV2
CDR3 DNA: TGTGCCAGCAAATACGGGACAGTCAAACCCTATGGCTACACCTTC
CDR3 protein: CASKYGTVKPYGYTF

clone size: -
J gene: TRBJ2-3
CDR3 length: 12
D gene: -
V gene: TRBV28
CDR3 DNA: TGTGCCAGCAGTTTCGCTAGCCCAACGCAGTATTTT
CDR3 protein: CASSFASPTQYF

clone size: -
J gene: TRBJ2-3
CDR3 length: 14
D gene: -
V gene: TRBV29-1
CDR3 DNA: TGCAGCGTTGATTTTAGTGGACTCACAGATACGCAGTATTTT
CDR3 protein: CSVDFSGLTDTQYF

clone size: -
J gene: TRBJ2-5
CDR3 length: 15
D gene: TRBD2
V gene: TRBV5-1
CDR3 DNA: TGCGCCAGCAGCTTGTGGCGGGAGGAGGGGGAGACCCAGTACTTC
CDR3 protein: CASSLWREEGETQYF

clone size: once
J gene: TRBJ2-1
CDR3 length: 16
D gene: TRBD2
V gene: TRBV5-1
CDR3 DNA: TGCGCCAGCAGCTCTGTAGCGGGAGGCTCCTACAATGAGCAGTTCTTC
CDR3 protein: CASSSVAGGSYNEQFF

clone size: -
J gene: TRBJ2-5
CDR3 length: 16
D gene: -
V gene: TRBV5-1
CDR3 DNA: TGCGCCAGCAGCTTGGAGGACAGCATCCAATTGGGGACCCAGTACTTC
CDR3 protein: CASSLEDSIQLGTQYF

clone size: -
J gene: TRBJ2-7
CDR3 length: 15
D gene: -
V gene: TRBV28
CDR3 DNA: TGTGCCAGCAGTGTCTGGAGGGCTGTGGCTTACGAGCAGTACTTC
CDR3 protein: CASSVWRAVAYEQYF

clone size: -
J gene: TRBJ2-7
CDR3 length: 16
D gene: TRBD2
V gene: TRBV15
CDR3 DNA: TGTGCCACCAGCAGAGTGGGGGGGGACTCTTCCTACGAGCAGTACTTC
CDR3 protein: CATSRVGGDSSYEQYF

clone size: few
J gene: TRBJ1-1
CDR3 length: 14
D gene: -
V gene: TRBV7-3
CDR3 DNA: TGTGCCAGCAGCCAGTATCCGGGGAACACTGAAGCTTTCTTT
CDR3 protein: CASSQYPGNTEAFF

clone size: -
J gene: TRBJ1-4
CDR3 length: 16
D gene: TRBD1
V gene: TRBV28
CDR3 DNA: TGTGCCAGCAGTCGACAGGGGTTTACAACTAATGAAAAACTGTTTTTT
CDR3 protein: CASSRQGFTTNEKLFF

clone size: -
J gene: TRBJ2-2
CDR3 length: 17
D gene: TRBD2
V gene: TRBV27
CDR3 DNA: TGTGCCAGCAGTTACCGAGCGGGAGGCACACTTAACGGGGAGCTGTTTTTT
CDR3 protein: CASSYRAGGTLNGELFF

clone size: -
J gene: TRBJ1-1
CDR3 length: 14
D gene: -
V gene: TRBV7-6
CDR3 DNA: TGTGCCAGCAGCCCCGGACAGTTGAACACTGAAGCTTTCTTT
CDR3 protein: CASSPGQLNTEAFF

clone size: few
J gene: TRBJ2-1
CDR3 length: 15
D gene: TRBD1
V gene: TRBV30
CDR3 DNA: TGTGCCTGGAGTGATCGGACAGGGACCCACAATGAGCAGTTCTTC
CDR3 protein: CAWSDRTGTHNEQFF

clone size: -
J gene: TRBJ2-1
CDR3 length: 13
D gene: -
V gene: TRBV4-3
CDR3 DNA: TGCGCCAGCAGCCAAGACGGACTAAATGAGCAGTTCTTC
CDR3 protein: CASSQDGLNEQFF

clone size: -
J gene: TRBJ2-6
CDR3 length: 17
D gene: TRBD1
V gene: TRBV9
CDR3 DNA: TGTGCCAGCAGCATGAGACAGGGGGCTACTGGGGCCAACGTCCTGACTTTC
CDR3 protein: CASSMRQGATGANVLTF

clone size: -
J gene: TRBJ2-1
CDR3 length: 15
D gene: -
V gene: TRBV5-1
CDR3 DNA: TGCGCCAGCAGCTTGGAAGCTTTAAGAGGGAATGAGCAGTTCTTC
CDR3 protein: CASSLEALRGNEQFF

clone size: once
J gene: TRBJ2-2
CDR3 length: 15
D gene: TRBD1
V gene: TRBV10-3
CDR3 DNA: TGTGCCCACGCCCTGGACAGGGGGCTCACCGGGGAGCTGTTTTTT
CDR3 protein: CAHALDRGLTGELFF

clone size: -
J gene: TRBJ2-1
CDR3 length: 14
D gene: TRBD2
V gene: TRBV5-1
CDR3 DNA: TGCGCCAGCAGCACTTATAGCGGGATGAGTGAGCAGTTCTTC
CDR3 protein: CASSTYSGMSEQFF

clone size: -
J gene: TRBJ2-7
CDR3 length: 16
D gene: TRBD2
V gene: TRBV6-5
CDR3 DNA: TGTGCCAGCAGTTACAGCGGACTAGCGGGAGGCTACGAGCAGTACTTC
CDR3 protein: CASSYSGLAGGYEQYF

clone size: many
J gene: TRBJ1-1
CDR3 length: 12
D gene: -
V gene: TRBV30
CDR3 DNA: TGTGCCTTGACAGCGCAGTGGACTGAAGCTTTCTTT
CDR3 protein: CALTAQWTEAFF

clone size: once
J gene: TRBJ1-1
CDR3 length: 13
D gene: -
V gene: TRBV4-2
CDR3 DNA: TGTGCCAGCAAGGACGGACAGCTGGCTGAAGCTTTCTTT
CDR3 protein: CASKDGQLAEAFF

clone size: -
J gene: TRBJ2-2
CDR3 length: 16
D gene: -
V gene: TRBV4-2
CDR3 DNA: TGTGCCAGCAGCCAAGACCCCCCGGGAGAGACCGGGGAGCTGTTTTTT
CDR3 protein: CASSQDPPGETGELFF

clone size: -
J gene: TRBJ2-3
CDR3 length: 15
D gene: TRBD2
V gene: TRBV27
CDR3 DNA: TGTGCCAGCAGCTGGGGACTAGCGGGCACAGATACGCAGTATTTT
CDR3 protein: CASSWGLAGTDTQYF

clone size: -
J gene: TRBJ1-2
CDR3 length: 14
D gene: TRBD1
V gene: TRBV28
CDR3 DNA: TGTGCCAGCAGTCCCCTGGGACAGCCGTATGGCTACACCTTC
CDR3 protein: CASSPLGQPYGYTF

clone size: -
J gene: TRBJ1-4
CDR3 length: 14
D gene: -
V gene: TRBV28
CDR3 DNA: TGTGCCAGCAGCCCGGTGGGGCGAAGGGAAAAACTGTTTTTT
CDR3 protein: CASSPVGRREKLFF

clone size: -
J gene: TRBJ1-3
CDR3 length: 16
D gene: TRBD1
V gene: TRBV7-9
CDR3 DNA: TGTGCCAGCAGCCCGAGTGGACAGGTTTCTGGAAACACCATATATTTT
CDR3 protein: CASSPSGQVSGNTIYF

clone size: -
J gene: TRBJ2-3
CDR3 length: 16
D gene: TRBD2
V gene: TRBV9
CDR3 DNA: TGTGCCAGCAGCCGACAAAGCGGGAGATGGACAGATACGCAGTATTTT
CDR3 protein: CASSRQSGRWTDTQYF

clone size: -
J gene: TRBJ2-4
CDR3 length: 14
D gene: -
V gene: TRBV7-8
CDR3 DNA: TGTGCCAGCAGCTTCCCTCCAGGGGAAAACATTCAGTACTTC
CDR3 protein: CASSFPPGENIQYF

clone size: -
J gene: TRBJ2-5
CDR3 length: 13
D gene: -
V gene: TRBV18
CDR3 DNA: TGTGCCAGCTCAACACTTTCGCAAGAGACCCAGTACTTC
CDR3 protein: CASSTLSQETQYF

clone size: -
J gene: TRBJ2-7
CDR3 length: 14
D gene: -
V gene: TRBV6-1
CDR3 DNA: TGTGCCAGCAGTCCAGGGATCCTAGGCTACGAGCAGTACTTC
CDR3 protein: CASSPGILGYEQYF

clone size: -
J gene: TRBJ2-1
CDR3 length: 18
D gene: TRBD2
V gene: TRBV4-1
CDR3 DNA: TGCGCCAGCAGCCAAGGGAGGCAAGCGGGAGGGTCCTACAATGAGCAGTTCTTC
CDR3 protein: CASSQGRQAGGSYNEQFF

clone size: -
J gene: TRBJ1-3
CDR3 length: 16
D gene: -
V gene: TRBV4-1
CDR3 DNA: TGCGCCAGCAGCCATCTCACGACAGCCGGGGGAAACACCATATATTTT
CDR3 protein: CASSHLTTAGGNTIYF

clone size: -
J gene: TRBJ2-1
CDR3 length: 15
D gene: TRBD2
V gene: TRBV7-3
CDR3 DNA: TGTGCCAGCAGCTTGGGACTAGCGGGAGCTCAGGAGCAGTTCTTC
CDR3 protein: CASSLGLAGAQEQFF

clone size: many
J gene: TRBJ1-2
CDR3 length: 13
D gene: -
V gene: TRBV19
CDR3 DNA: TGTGCCAGTAGATCAGGGATCAACTATGGCTACACCTTC
CDR3 protein: CASRSGINYGYTF

clone size: -
J gene: TRBJ2-5
CDR3 length: 16
D gene: TRBD2
V gene: TRBV28
CDR3 DNA: TGTGCCAGCAGTTTATCGGGACTAGCGGCTACGGAGACCCAGTACTTC
CDR3 protein: CASSLSGLAATETQYF

clone size: -
J gene: TRBJ2-5
CDR3 length: 14
D gene: TRBD2
V gene: TRBV9
CDR3 DNA: TGTGCCAGCAGCGTAGGGAGCGGGAGGGGGACCCAGTACTTC
CDR3 protein: CASSVGSGRGTQYF

clone size: -
J gene: TRBJ1-4
CDR3 length: 14
D gene: TRBD1
V gene: TRBV4-3
CDR3 DNA: TGCGCCAGCAGGTTAACAGGGGGCGGTGAAAAACTGTTTTTT
CDR3 protein: CASRLTGGGEKLFF

clone size: -
J gene: TRBJ1-1
CDR3 length: 15
D gene: TRBD1
V gene: TRBV13
CDR3 DNA: TGTGCCAGCAGCGAAGGACAGGGCCTCACAGGGGGGGCTTTCTTT
CDR3 protein: CASSEGQGLTGGAFF

clone size: -
J gene: TRBJ2-3
CDR3 length: 15
D gene: TRBD2
V gene: TRBV7-2
CDR3 DNA: TGTGCCAGCAGCTTAGAGGGACTAGGGAGGAATACGCAGTATTTT
CDR3 protein: CASSLEGLGRNTQYF